The next 15 T cell receptor beta chains were all read from a single sample in a study of CD8+CD57+ T cells in acquired aplastic anemia. Template material for TCR beta VDJ and CDR3 profiling consisted of genomic DNA. One entry per CDR3 protein results from TCRdb running MiXCR on the reads. The sample carries about 110,000 distinct CDR3 sequences, 40% to 60% recorded once. The sample comprised sorted CD4+, CD8+, or CD8+CD57+ T cells (not recorded which) from PBMCs. These receptors came from a human donor in good health, serving as a control.

The V and J genes are TRBV12-3 or TRBV12-4 and TRBJ2-7; TRBD1 matches 7 bases. Losses at the gene ends were 6 bases for V and 0 bases for J; bases not matched to a gene: 2. This CDR3 is 13 amino acids long. CDR3: CASSRTGSYEQYV. For the CDR3, the DNA is TGTGCCAGCAGCCGGACAGGCTCCTACGAGCAGTACGTC.

The CDR3 DNA is TGCAGCGCCGCGACAGGGGGAAGTTCACCCCTCCACTTT. Translated, it gives CSAATGGSSPLHF. The chain recombines TRBV29-1 with TRBJ1-6; 9 bases match TRBD1. From germline, CDR1 is SQVTM and CDR2 ANQGSEA. The CDR3 extends over 13 amino acids. J lost 9 bases, V lost 7 bases, and 7 bases had no gene match.

This clonotype was picked up many times. The chain couples TRBV27 to TRBJ2-7; a weak D match, TRBD1 (6 bases). This CDR3 spans 14 amino acids. Trimming cost V 7 bases and J 4 bases, with 17 bases left between them. In germline, CDR1 is MNHEY, CDR2 SMNVEV (reference sequence). Here the CDR3 reads CASTNVRGGYEQYF. In DNA form, the CDR3 reads TGTGCCAGCACCAACGTCAGGGGCGGATACGAGCAGTACTTC.

This clonotype showed up many times. The chain employs TRBV4-3 and TRBJ1-2; D is possibly TRBD1 (6 bases). This CDR3 comprises 16 residues. Germline V gene sequence: CDR1 LGHNA, CDR2 YSLEER. V was shortened by 8 bases and J by 3 bases, with 22 bases between the two germline ends. The CDR3 loop is CASGSSTSPGDYGYTF. CDR3 sequence (DNA): TGCGCCAGCGGCTCGTCAACTTCACCAGGGGACTATGGCTACACCTTC.

The CDR3 loop is CASSGRFVGDAFF. For the CDR3, the DNA is TGTGCCAGTAGTGGTCGGTTCGTGGGAGACGCTTTCTTT. The rearrangement uses TRBV19 and TRBJ1-1; D remains unclear. Germline V CDR1 and CDR2: LNHDA, SQIVND (reference sequence). The CDR3 loop spans 13 amino acids. The V end was cut by 5 bases, the J end by 11 bases, with 18 bases between.

V gene TRBV19 combines with J gene TRBJ1-5; 7 bases match TRBD1. This CDR3 spans 15 amino acids. Germline loops: CDR1 LNHDA, CDR2 SQIVND (reference sequence). V was clipped by 3 bases and J by 2 bases; unmatched bases: 4. The CDR3 region is CASSIPGGGNQPQHF. The CDR3 nucleotides read TGTGCCAGTAGTATCCCAGGGGGAGGCAATCAGCCCCAGCATTTT.

The chain carries TRBV10-3 and TRBJ2-2; maybe TRBD2 (7 bases). This CDR3 is built from 16 residues. The germline CDR1 and CDR2 sequences are ENHRY and SYGVKD. V was shortened by 4 bases and J by 0 bases, with 12 bases between the two germline ends. CDR3 loop: CAISVPGGTNTGELFF. In DNA form, the CDR3 reads TGTGCCATCAGTGTACCGGGGGGCACGAACACCGGGGAGCTGTTTTTT.

The chain has TRBV10-1 and TRBJ2-3; 15 bases line up with TRBD2. V shed 3 bases and J 5 bases; nucleotides not matched to a gene: 9. Germline lookup yields CDR1 WNHNN and CDR2 SYGVQD (reference sequence). The CDR3 has 18 residues. In nucleotides, the CDR3 is TGCGCCAGCAGTGATAAGGGGACTAGCGGGGGGACGGTAGATACGCAGTATTTT. It is translated as CASSDKGTSGGTVDTQYF.

The rearrangement joins TRBV2 to TRBJ1-2; no clear D. Trimming left V 7 bases short and J 2 bases short, with 14 bases between. The germline V gene encodes CDR1 SNHLY and CDR2 FYNNEI. The CDR3 contains 14 residues. CDR3: CASTDRDSNYGYTF. The CDR3 nucleotides read TGTGCCAGCACTGATCGAGACTCCAACTATGGCTACACCTTC. Full variable domain (missing parts from reference TRBV2 and TRBJ1-2): EPEVTQTPSHQVTQMGQEVILRCVPISNHLYFYWYRQILGQKVEFLVSFYNNEISEKSEIFDDQFSVERPDGSNFTLKIRSTKLEDSAMYFCASTDRDSNYGYTFGSGTRLTVV.

The chain couples TRBV7-9 to TRBJ2-3, with a tentative D call TRBD2 (5 bases). The CDR3 extends over 13 amino acids. The germline V gene has CDR1 SEHNR and CDR2 FQNEAQ (reference sequence). V was trimmed by 8 bases and J by 2 bases, leaving 11 bases between them. The CDR3 sequence is CASSAELTDTQYF. The CDR3 nucleotides are TGTGCCAGCTCAGCGGAACTCACAGATACGCAGTATTTT.

V and J are TRBV7-2 and TRBJ2-7; 7 bases line up with TRBD1. The junction had 4 bases not matched to a gene; V was cut back by 3 bases and J by 2 bases. The CDR3 is made up of 14 amino acids. CDR1 is SGHTA, CDR2 FQGNSA, per germline. As DNA, the CDR3 is TGTGCCAGCAGCTTGACAGGGCAAACCTACGAGCAGTACTTC. This encodes CASSLTGQTYEQYF. Filled out from reference TRBV7-2 and TRBJ2-7, the complete variable domain reads GAGVSQSPSNKVTEKGKDVELRCDPISGHTALYWYRQSLGQGLEFLIYFQGNSAPDKSGLPSDRFSAERTGGSVSTLTIQRTQQEDSAVYLCASSLTGQTYEQYFGPGTRLTVT.

Remarks on this clonotype: A much larger clone lies a single base off, so this may be a read error. The gene calls are TRBV12-3 or TRBV12-4 and TRBJ2-1; D might be TRBD1 (6 bases). CDR3 length: 12 amino acids. V lost 7 bases to trimming and J lost 9 bases, with 13 bases between them. DNA for the CDR3: TGTGCCAGCATCGGGGACAAGAGTGAGCAGTTCTTC. Protein product: CASIGDKSEQFF.

This clonotype has ten or more counts. This chain links TRBV7-3 with TRBJ2-2, with TRBD2 matching 8 bases. Germline loops: CDR1 SGHTA, CDR2 FQGTGA. The length of the CDR3 is 15 residues. V was clipped by 5 bases and J by 7 bases; unmatched bases: 9. CDR3 DNA: TGTGCCAGCAGCGAAATTAGCGGGGCTTACGGGGAGCTGTTTTTT. Amino acid sequence: CASSEISGAYGELFF.

This clonotype was recorded at least ten times. CDR3 amino acids: CASSQDVRQGYETQYF. The CDR3 coding sequence is TGCGCCAGCAGCCAAGACGTGCGGCAGGGGTATGAGACCCAGTACTTC. The rearrangement uses TRBV4-3 and TRBJ2-5; perhaps TRBD1 as D (6 bases). The germline V gene encodes CDR1 LGHNA and CDR2 YSLEER. The V and J ends lost 0 bases and 5 bases respectively, with 16 bases between them. This CDR3 spans 16 amino acids.

At least ten counts were recorded for this clonotype. The rearrangement joins TRBV3-1 to TRBJ2-7; 7 bases agree with TRBD1. CDR3 length: 12 amino acids. Germline V gene data show CDR1 as LGHDT and CDR2 as YNNKEL (reference sequence). V shed 5 bases and J 5 bases; nucleotides not matched to a gene: 3. The CDR3 DNA reads as TGTGCCAGCAGCGCACAGGGGAACGAGCAGTACTTC. As protein: CASSAQGNEQYF.